These 18 T cell receptor beta chains were all obtained from the same sample, sequenced in a study of identical twins' blood T cells. In TCRdb, the 5' RACE reads were re-called with MiXCR into one record per CDR3 protein. The sample has 300,000 to 450,000 distinct CDR3 sequences, more than 25% seen once; the top ten hold 6.1%. Sequencing was carried out using PBMCs. The origin of the receptors is a woman between 18 and 55 years old in good health.

The chain employs TRBV11-2 and TRBJ1-2; D unresolved. Germline V gene sequence: CDR1 SGHAT, CDR2 FQNNGV. CDR3 size: 11 residues. V lost 5 bases to trimming and J lost 7 bases, with 8 bases between them. CDR3 sequence: CASSKTRGYTF. CDR3 DNA sequence: TGTGCCAGCAGCAAGACACGTGGCTACACCTTC.

The genes are TRBV29-1 and TRBJ1-1; no clear D. The CDR3 runs to 11 residues. Germline V lookup: CDR1 SQVTM, CDR2 ANQGSEA. Between the trimmed V and J ends, which lost 5 bases and 7 bases, there was a span of 11 bases. The CDR3 coding sequence is TGCAGCGTTCTAAACCGAGTTGAAGCTTTCTTT. This gives the protein CSVLNRVEAFF.

Only a few counts were recorded for this clonotype. The rearrangement uses TRBV24-1 and TRBJ2-1; 8 bases match TRBD1. The CDR3 is made up of 12 amino acids. From germline, CDR1 is KGHDR and CDR2 SFDVKD. Losses at the gene ends were 2 bases for V and 10 bases for J; bases not matched to a gene: 0. CDR3 residues: CATSDYRGEQFF. CDR3 DNA: TGTGCCACCAGTGATTACAGGGGGGAGCAGTTCTTC.

This clonotype was counted between two and nine times. DNA for the CDR3: TGCAGTGCGAACCGGGACAGGGAGTTCAAAGCTTTCTTT. It translates to CSANRDREFKAFF. The chain employs TRBV20-1 and TRBJ1-1, with 9 positions matching TRBD1. The germline CDR1 and CDR2 sequences are DFQATT and SNEGSKA (reference sequence). The ends lost 6 bases at V and 9 bases at J; junction bases unmatched: 11. The CDR3 covers 13 residues.

This sequence joins TRBV10-3 and TRBJ1-5, with D unclear. This CDR3 has 15 amino acids. V was clipped by 3 bases and J by 1 base, with 10 bases between them. CDR1 and CDR2 (germline): ENHRY, SYGVKD. CDR3 nucleotides: TGTGCCATCAGTGACTTCCATTACAGCAATCAGCCCCAGCATTTT. It encodes CAISDFHYSNQPQHF.

The chain recombines TRBV7-9 with TRBJ1-3; D possibly corresponds to TRBD1 (5 bases). The CDR3 covers 15 residues. V was pared by 5 bases and J by 0 bases, with 11 bases between. Germline lookup yields CDR1 SEHNR and CDR2 FQNEAQ (reference sequence). CDR3 DNA sequence: TGTGCCAGCAGCCTTCAGACAGACTCTGGAAACACCATATATTTT. Residues: CASSLQTDSGNTIYF.

The chain links TRBV13 to TRBJ2-5, with D uncertain. CDR3 length: 12 amino acids. V was pared by 0 bases and J by 5 bases, with 4 bases between. In germline, CDR1 is PRHDT, CDR2 FYEKMQ (reference sequence). The DNA for the CDR3 is TGTGCCAGCAGCTTAGGCCGTGAGACCCAGTACTTC. Protein product: CASSLGRETQYF.

The chain uses TRBV3-1 and TRBJ1-2; D possibly corresponds to TRBD1 (6 bases). In germline, CDR1 is LGHDT, CDR2 YNNKEL (reference sequence). There are 15 residues in the CDR3. The V and J ends lost 0 bases and 5 bases respectively, with 13 bases between them. CDR3 coding DNA: TGTGCCAGCAGCCAAGATCGAGGAGGGGGATATGGCTACACCTTC. This translates into CASSQDRGGGYGYTF.

On this clonotype itself: A read error is possible here, since a much larger clone lies one base away. The chain couples TRBV5-1 to TRBJ1-6, with D unresolved. The CDR3 totals 14 residues. The V gene's germline CDR1 is SGHRS and CDR2 YFSETQ. The CDR3 loop is CSSSLNIGTAPLHF. The CDR3 DNA sequence: TGCTCCAGCAGCTTGAATATTGGAACGGCTCCCCTCCACTTT.

In its sample, this clonotype was seen a few times. One end of the junction fails to match germline, which may point to a read error. This sequence joins TRBV29-1 and TRBJ1-1; D unclear. Germline V gene lookup returns CDR1 SQVTM and CDR2 ANQGSEA. The CDR3 sequence is 11 residues long. The CDR3 reads CSVRTNAEAFF. In DNA form, the CDR3 reads TGCAGCGTTAGGACGAACGCTGAAGCTTTCTTT.

The chain carries TRBV6-6 and TRBJ1-5; tentative D call: TRBD1 (5 bases). The V end lost 5 bases, the J end lost 4 bases, and 15 bases lay between the germline ends. There are 15 residues in the CDR3. In germline, CDR1 is MNHNY, CDR2 SVGAGI (reference sequence). CDR3 nucleotide sequence: TGTGCCAGCAGTCAGTCAGGGAGGGAAAATCAGCCCCAGCATTTT. It translates to CASSQSGRENQPQHF.

This chain connects TRBV13 to TRBJ2-5, with D perhaps matching TRBD1 (5 bases). The CDR3 loop spans 16 amino acids. The V and J ends lost 0 bases and 3 bases respectively, with 14 bases between them. The germline CDR1 and CDR2 sequences are PRHDT and FYEKMQ (reference sequence). The CDR3, as DNA: TGTGCCAGCAGCTTAGGCCGGGCAGGGAAGGAAGAGACCCAGTACTTC. Translation: CASSLGRAGKEETQYF.

The chain uses TRBV4-3 and TRBJ2-5; D perhaps matches TRBD2 (5 bases). The germline V and J ends were trimmed by 4 bases and 3 bases, with 9 bases remaining between them. Germline-derived CDR1 and CDR2 are LGHNA and YSLEER. The CDR3 extends over 13 amino acids. As DNA, the CDR3 is TGCGCCAGCAGCCGAAGACTAAAAGAGACCCAGTACTTC. As protein: CASSRRLKETQYF.

In its sample, this clonotype was seen a few times. V gene TRBV5-1 combines with J gene TRBJ1-2; TRBD1 agrees at 9 bases. The CDR3 is 14 residues long. CDR1 is SGHRS, CDR2 YFSETQ, per germline. J gave up 1 base and V 4 bases, and 2 bases lay outside the gene matches. The CDR3 nucleotides are TGCGCCAGCAGCCCGGACAGGGGTAACTATGGCTACACCTTC. Amino acid sequence: CASSPDRGNYGYTF.

The chain joins TRBV5-6 to TRBJ1-1; TRBD1 might be the D (6 bases). CDR1 and CDR2 from the germline V gene are SGHDT and YYEEEE. V was pared by 3 bases and J by 4 bases, with 16 bases between. The CDR3 has 15 residues. CDR3 DNA: TGTGCCAGCAGCTGGGGGCGGTTCGGTGGCACTGAAGCTTTCTTT. It yields the protein CASSWGRFGGTEAFF.

This clonotype was seen repeatedly, ten times or more. This rearrangement joins TRBV20-1 to TRBJ2-1; tentative D call: TRBD2 (5 bases). Germline V gives CDR1 DFQATT, CDR2 SNEGSKA (reference sequence). The CDR3 totals 13 residues. The V end lost 3 bases, the J end lost 4 bases, and 10 bases lay between the germline ends. Here the CDR3 DNA reads TGCAGTGCTAGGGTAGCGAGATACAATGAGCAGTTCTTC. Its translation is CSARVARYNEQFF.

This clonotype has more than one count but fewer than ten. V and J are TRBV10-3 and TRBJ1-5; D is unresolved. CDR1 is ENHRY and CDR2 is SYGVKD in the germline V gene. The CDR3 totals 13 residues. Trimming removed 2 bases at V and 4 bases at J, with 6 bases between. The CDR3 nucleotides are TGTGCCATCAGTGAGGAGAGGAATCAGCCCCAGCATTTT. It specifies CAISEERNQPQHF.

This clonotype was recorded only once. This chain links TRBV19 with TRBJ2-7, with TRBD2 matching 10 bases. J gave up 3 bases and V 1 base, and 3 bases lay outside the gene matches. The CDR3 extends over 15 amino acids. Germline-derived CDR1 and CDR2 are LNHDA and SQIVND (reference sequence). CDR3 in amino acids: CASSIGPSGSYEQYF. DNA for the CDR3: TGTGCCAGTAGTATAGGCCCTAGCGGGAGCTACGAGCAGTACTTC. Variable domain in full (rest from reference TRBV19 and TRBJ2-7): DGGITQSPKYLFRKEGQNVTLSCEQNLNHDAMYWYRQDPGQGLRLIYYSQIVNDFQKGDIAEGYSVSREKKESFPLTVTSAQKNPTAFYLCASSIGPSGSYEQYFGPGTRLTVT.